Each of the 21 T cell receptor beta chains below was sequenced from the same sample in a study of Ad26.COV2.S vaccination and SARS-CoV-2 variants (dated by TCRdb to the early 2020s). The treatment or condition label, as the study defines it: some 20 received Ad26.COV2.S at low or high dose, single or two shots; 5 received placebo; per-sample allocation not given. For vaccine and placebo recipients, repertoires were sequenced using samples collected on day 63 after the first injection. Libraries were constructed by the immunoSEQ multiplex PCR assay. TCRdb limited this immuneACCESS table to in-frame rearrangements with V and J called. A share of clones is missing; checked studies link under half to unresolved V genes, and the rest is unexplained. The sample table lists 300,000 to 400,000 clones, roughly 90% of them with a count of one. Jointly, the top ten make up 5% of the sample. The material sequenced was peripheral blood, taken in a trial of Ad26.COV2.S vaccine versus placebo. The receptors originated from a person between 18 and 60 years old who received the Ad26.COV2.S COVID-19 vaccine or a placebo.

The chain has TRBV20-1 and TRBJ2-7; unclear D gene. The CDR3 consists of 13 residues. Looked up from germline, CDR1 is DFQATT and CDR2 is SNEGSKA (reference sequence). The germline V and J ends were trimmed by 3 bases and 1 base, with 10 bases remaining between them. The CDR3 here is CSASLARSYEQYF. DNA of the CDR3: TGCAGTGCTAGTCTCGCCAGATCCTACGAGCAGTACTTC.

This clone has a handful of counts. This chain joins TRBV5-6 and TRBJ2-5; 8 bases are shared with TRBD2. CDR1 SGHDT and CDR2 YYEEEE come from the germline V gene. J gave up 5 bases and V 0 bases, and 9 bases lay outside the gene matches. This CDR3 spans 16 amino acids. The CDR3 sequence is CASSLALVAGRETQYF. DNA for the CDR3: TGTGCCAGCAGCTTGGCCCTCGTAGCGGGAAGGGAGACCCAGTACTTC.

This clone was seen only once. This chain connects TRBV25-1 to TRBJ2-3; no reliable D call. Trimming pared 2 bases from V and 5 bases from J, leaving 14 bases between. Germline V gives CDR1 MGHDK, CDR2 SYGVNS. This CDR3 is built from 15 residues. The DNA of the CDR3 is TGTGCCAGCAGTGAAGACGAAGGGTTAGGAGATACGCAGTATTTT. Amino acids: CASSEDEGLGDTQYF. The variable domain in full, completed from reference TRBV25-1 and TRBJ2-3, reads EADIYQTPRYLVIGTGKKITLECSQTMGHDKMYWYQQDPGMELHLIHYSYGVNSTEKGDLSSESTVSRIRTEHFPLTLESARPSHTSQYLCASSEDEGLGDTQYFGPGTRLTVL.

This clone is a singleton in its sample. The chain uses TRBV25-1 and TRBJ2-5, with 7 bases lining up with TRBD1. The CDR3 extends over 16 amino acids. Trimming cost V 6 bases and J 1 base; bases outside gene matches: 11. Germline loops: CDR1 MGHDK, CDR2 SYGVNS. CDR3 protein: CASRGTYRGSQETQYF. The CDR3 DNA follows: TGTGCCAGCAGAGGAACATACAGGGGTTCCCAAGAGACCCAGTACTTC.

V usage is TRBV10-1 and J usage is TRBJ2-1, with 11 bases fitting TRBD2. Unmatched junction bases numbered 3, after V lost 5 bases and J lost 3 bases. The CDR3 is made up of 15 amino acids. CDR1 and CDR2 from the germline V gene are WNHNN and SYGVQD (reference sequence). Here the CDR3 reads CASSLTSGGYNEQFF. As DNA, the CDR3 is TGCGCCAGCAGTCTTACTAGCGGGGGCTACAATGAGCAGTTCTTC.

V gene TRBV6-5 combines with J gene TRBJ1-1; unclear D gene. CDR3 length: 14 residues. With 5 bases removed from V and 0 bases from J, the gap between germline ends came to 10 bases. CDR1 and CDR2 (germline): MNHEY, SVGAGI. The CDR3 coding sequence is TGTGCCAGCAGTCCCTCCCGGGTGAACACTGAAGCTTTCTTT. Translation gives CASSPSRVNTEAFF.

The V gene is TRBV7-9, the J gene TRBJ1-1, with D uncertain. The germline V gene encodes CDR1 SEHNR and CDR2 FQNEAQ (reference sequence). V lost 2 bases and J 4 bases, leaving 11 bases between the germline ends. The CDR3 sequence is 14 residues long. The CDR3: CASSLLGFSTEAFF. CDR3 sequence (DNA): TGTGCCAGCAGCTTATTGGGATTTAGCACTGAAGCTTTCTTT.

CDR3 nucleotides: TGTGCCAGCAGCCAAGGTTCCAATGAGCAGTTCTTC. It translates to CASSQGSNEQFF. The chain employs TRBV3-1 (or the pseudogene TRBV3-2) and TRBJ2-1; no reliable D call. The CDR3 is made up of 12 amino acids. V shed 1 base and J shed 6 bases, with 4 bases lying between them. Germline loops: CDR1 LGHDT, CDR2 YNNKEL (reference sequence).

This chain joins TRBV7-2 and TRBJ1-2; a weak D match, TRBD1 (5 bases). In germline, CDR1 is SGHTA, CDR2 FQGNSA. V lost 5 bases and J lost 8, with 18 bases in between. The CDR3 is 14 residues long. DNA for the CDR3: TGTGCCAGCAGCCCGACAGCTAAGTATCGCGGCTACACCTTC. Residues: CASSPTAKYRGYTF.

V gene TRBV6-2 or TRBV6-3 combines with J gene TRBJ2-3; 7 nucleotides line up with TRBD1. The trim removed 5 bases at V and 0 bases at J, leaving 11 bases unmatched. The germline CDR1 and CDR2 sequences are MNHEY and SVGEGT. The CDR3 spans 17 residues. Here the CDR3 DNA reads TGTGCCAGCAGTGACCGGGACAGTTCAATTAGCACAGATACGCAGTATTTT. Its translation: CASSDRDSSISTDTQYF.

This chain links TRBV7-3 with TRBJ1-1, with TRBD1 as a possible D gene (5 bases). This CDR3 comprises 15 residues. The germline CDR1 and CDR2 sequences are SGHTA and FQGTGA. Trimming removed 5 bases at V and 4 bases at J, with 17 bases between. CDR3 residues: CASSIRAVPGTEAFF. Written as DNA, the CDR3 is TGTGCCAGCAGCATCAGGGCCGTTCCGGGCACTGAAGCTTTCTTT.

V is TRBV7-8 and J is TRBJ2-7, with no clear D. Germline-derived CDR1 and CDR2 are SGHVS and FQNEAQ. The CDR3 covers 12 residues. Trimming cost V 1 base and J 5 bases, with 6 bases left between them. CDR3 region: CASSLVTDEQYF. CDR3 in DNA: TGTGCCAGCAGCTTAGTCACAGACGAGCAGTACTTC.

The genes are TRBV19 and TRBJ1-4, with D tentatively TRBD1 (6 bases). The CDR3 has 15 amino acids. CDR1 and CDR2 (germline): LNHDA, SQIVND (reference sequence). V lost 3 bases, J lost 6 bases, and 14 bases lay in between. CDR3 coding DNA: TGTGCCAGTAGTATCGTCGGGGGGCCTGATGAAAAACTGTTTTTT. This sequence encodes CASSIVGGPDEKLFF. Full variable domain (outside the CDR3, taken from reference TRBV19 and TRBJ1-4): DGGITQSPKYLFRKEGQNVTLSCEQNLNHDAMYWYRQDPGQGLRLIYYSQIVNDFQKGDIAEGYSVSREKKESFPLTVTSAQKNPTAFYLCASSIVGGPDEKLFFGSGTQLSVL.

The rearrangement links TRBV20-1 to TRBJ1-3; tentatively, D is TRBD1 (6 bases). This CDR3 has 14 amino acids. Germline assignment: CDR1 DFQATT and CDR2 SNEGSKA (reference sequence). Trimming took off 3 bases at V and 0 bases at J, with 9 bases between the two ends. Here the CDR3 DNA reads TGCAGTGCTAGTAGGGACAACTCTGGAAACACCATATATTTT. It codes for CSASRDNSGNTIYF.

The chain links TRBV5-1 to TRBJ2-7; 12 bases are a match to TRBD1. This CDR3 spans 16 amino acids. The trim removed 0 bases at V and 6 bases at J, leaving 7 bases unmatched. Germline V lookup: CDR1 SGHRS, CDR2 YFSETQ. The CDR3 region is CASSLVGGQGAREQYF. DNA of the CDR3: TGCGCCAGCAGCTTGGTCGGGGGACAGGGGGCTCGCGAGCAGTACTTC.

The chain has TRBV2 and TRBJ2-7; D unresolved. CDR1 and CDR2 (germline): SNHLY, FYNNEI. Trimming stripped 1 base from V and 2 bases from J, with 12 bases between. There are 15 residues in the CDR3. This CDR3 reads CASSEDPVATYEQYF. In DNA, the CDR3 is TGTGCCAGCAGTGAAGATCCAGTAGCTACCTACGAGCAGTACTTC. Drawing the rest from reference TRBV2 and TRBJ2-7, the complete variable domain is EPEVTQTPSHQVTQMGQEVILRCVPISNHLYFYWYRQILGQKVEFLVSFYNNEISEKSEIFDDQFSVERPDGSNFTLKIRSTKLEDSAMYFCASSEDPVATYEQYFGPGTRLTVT.

CDR3 sequence reads: CASSPNGREYIQYF. CDR3 nucleotides: TGTGCCAGCAGCCCTAATGGGCGGGAGTACATTCAGTACTTC. The rearrangement links TRBV28 to TRBJ2-4, with 7 bases matching TRBD2. V was clipped by 6 bases and J by 8 bases; unmatched bases: 10. The CDR3 has 14 residues. The germline V gene encodes CDR1 MDHEN and CDR2 SYDVKM.

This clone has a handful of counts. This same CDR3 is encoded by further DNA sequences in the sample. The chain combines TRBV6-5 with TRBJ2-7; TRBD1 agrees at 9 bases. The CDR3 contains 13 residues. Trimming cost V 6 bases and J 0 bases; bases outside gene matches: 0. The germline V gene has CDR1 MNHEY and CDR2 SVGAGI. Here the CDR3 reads CASRTGGSYEQYF. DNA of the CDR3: TGTGCCAGCAGGACAGGGGGCTCCTACGAGCAGTACTTC.

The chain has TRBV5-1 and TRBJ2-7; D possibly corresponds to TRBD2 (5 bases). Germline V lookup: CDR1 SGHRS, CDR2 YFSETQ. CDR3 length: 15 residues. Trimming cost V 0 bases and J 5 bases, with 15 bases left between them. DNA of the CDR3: TGCGCCAGCAGCTTGGGGGTCTGGCGGGCCCACGAGCAGTACTTC. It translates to CASSLGVWRAHEQYF.

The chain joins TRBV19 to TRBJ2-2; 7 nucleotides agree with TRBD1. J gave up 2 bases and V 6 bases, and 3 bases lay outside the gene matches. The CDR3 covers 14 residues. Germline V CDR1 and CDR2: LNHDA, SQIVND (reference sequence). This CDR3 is CASRGTVNTGELFF. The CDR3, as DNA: TGTGCCAGTAGGGGGACAGTTAACACCGGGGAGCTGTTTTTT. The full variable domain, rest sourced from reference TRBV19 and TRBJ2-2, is DGGITQSPKYLFRKEGQNVTLSCEQNLNHDAMYWYRQDPGQGLRLIYYSQIVNDFQKGDIAEGYSVSREKKESFPLTVTSAQKNPTAFYLCASRGTVNTGELFFGEGSRLTVL.

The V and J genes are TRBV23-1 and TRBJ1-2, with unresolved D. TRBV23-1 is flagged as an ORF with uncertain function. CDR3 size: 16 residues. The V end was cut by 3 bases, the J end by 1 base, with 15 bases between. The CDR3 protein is CASSHTTTLHNYGYTF. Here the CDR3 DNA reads TGCGCCAGCAGTCACACGACCACCCTACATAACTATGGCTACACCTTC.